A single sample is the source of the 21 T cell receptor beta chains below, sequenced in a study of T-cell reconstitution after alpha-beta-depleted transplantation in children. Preparing the TCRbeta library involved the use of unique molecular identifiers. Using its own MiXCR run on the PCR reads, TCRdb lists one record per CDR3 protein. The sample carries around 250,000 distinct CDR3 sequences, more than 20% recorded once. The input for sequencing was PBMCs, taken before TCRalphabeta/CD19-depleted stem cell transplant. These TCRs come from a girl aged 2-10 years with Fanconi anemia, due to receive a stem cell transplant.

This clonotype has just a few counts. V is TRBV20-1 and J is TRBJ1-1; possible D gene TRBD1, 6 bases. The V end lost 3 bases, the J end lost 3 bases, and 11 bases lay between the germline ends. This CDR3 is 13 amino acids long. CDR1 is DFQATT and CDR2 is SNEGSKA in the germline V gene (reference sequence). The CDR3 coding sequence is TGCAGTGCTAGTCGTAACAGGGACACTGAAGCTTTCTTT. Its translation: CSASRNRDTEAFF.

This chain uses TRBV29-1 with TRBJ2-3, with D possibly TRBD2 on 5 matching bases. This CDR3 is built from 14 residues. The germline gives CDR1 SQVTM, CDR2 ANQGSEA. The CDR3 DNA is TGCACCACCCAAGGCCCGGGATTTTTCAATACGCAGTATTTT. Protein product: CTTQGPGFFNTQYF.

The chain couples TRBV20-1 to TRBJ2-7, with 8 bases identical to TRBD2. V shed 3 bases, J shed 3 bases, and the junction held 7 bases outside the gene matches. The germline V gene encodes CDR1 DFQATT and CDR2 SNEGSKA (reference sequence). There are 14 residues in the CDR3. DNA for the CDR3: TGCAGTGCTAGTGTTTTCGGGACTAGCTACGAGCAGTACTTC. Translation: CSASVFGTSYEQYF.

The V and J genes are TRBV27 and TRBJ1-2, with D possibly matching TRBD1 (5 bases). The germline CDR1 and CDR2 sequences are MNHEY and SMNVEV (reference sequence). This CDR3 has 16 residues. Deletions cut 2 bases from V and 0 bases from J, with 13 bases between. The CDR3 sequence is CASSLKGTGPNYGYTF. In DNA form, the CDR3 reads TGTGCCAGCAGTTTAAAGGGGACGGGGCCTAACTATGGCTACACCTTC.

This clonotype has only a few counts. The gene calls are TRBV13 and TRBJ2-1; 13 bases align to TRBD2. The V and J ends lost 5 bases and 4 bases, in that order; junction bases with no gene match: 11. The CDR3 is made up of 18 amino acids. In germline, CDR1 is PRHDT, CDR2 FYEKMQ (reference sequence). Here the CDR3 reads CASSPAGLAGVGYNEQFF. The DNA of the CDR3 is TGTGCCAGCAGCCCGGCAGGACTAGCGGGAGTAGGTTACAATGAGCAGTTCTTC.

This chain joins TRBV7-3 and TRBJ2-1, with TRBD2 matching 7 bases. V was clipped by 2 bases and J by 3 bases; unmatched bases: 7. The CDR3 covers 16 residues. Germline values: CDR1 SGHTA, CDR2 FQGTGA. CDR3: CASSLGWEGGYNEQFF. The CDR3 DNA is TGTGCCAGCAGCTTAGGTTGGGAGGGCGGCTACAATGAGCAGTTCTTC.

The rearrangement joins TRBV11-2 to TRBJ2-7; 11 bases are shared with TRBD2. CDR1 and CDR2 (germline): SGHAT, FQNNGV. V trimming: 3 bases; J trimming: 0 bases; junction bases outside the gene matches: 10. The length of the CDR3 is 18 residues. CDR3 sequence: CASSLVGISGRDSYEQYF. In nucleotides, the CDR3 is TGTGCCAGCAGCTTGGTAGGAATTAGCGGGAGGGACTCCTACGAGCAGTACTTC.

This clonotype was seen more than once but under ten times. The chain links TRBV11-2 to TRBJ2-7, with D perhaps TRBD1 or TRBD2 (6 bases each). Germline assignment: CDR1 SGHAT and CDR2 FQNNGV. This CDR3 is built from 15 residues. V was cut by 1 base and J by 3 bases, with 13 bases left in between. CDR3 DNA sequence: TGTGCCAGCAGCTTAGCCCGGGGGACACGCTACGAGCAGTACTTC. Translating it yields CASSLARGTRYEQYF.

This chain links TRBV20-1 with TRBJ2-7, with D uncertain. Germline values: CDR1 DFQATT, CDR2 SNEGSKA (reference sequence). The CDR3 extends over 12 amino acids. V was clipped by 3 bases and J by 2 bases, with 8 bases between them. The CDR3 sequence is CSASKVPYEQYF. In nucleotides, the CDR3 is TGCAGTGCTAGTAAGGTCCCCTACGAGCAGTACTTC.

This rearrangement joins TRBV6-2 or TRBV6-3 to TRBJ2-7; 9 nucleotides agree with TRBD2. CDR1 is MNHEY, CDR2 SVGEGT, per germline. Trimming took 4 bases from V and 2 from J; bases not matched to a gene: 6. This CDR3 is 15 amino acids long. CDR3 DNA sequence: TGTGCCAGCAGTTTGGGCGGGAGGGCCGCCTACGAGCAGTACTTC. This codes for CASSLGGRAAYEQYF.

The CDR3 loop is CASSGGRGGSYEQYF. The CDR3 region has the DNA TGTGCCAGCAGTGGGGGGAGGGGCGGCTCCTACGAGCAGTACTTC. The gene calls are TRBV6-1 and TRBJ2-7; 7 nucleotides match TRBD2. This CDR3 is 15 amino acids long. The germline CDR1 and CDR2 sequences are MNHNS and SASEGT. The junction had 6 bases not matched to a gene; V was cut back by 4 bases and J by 0 bases.

The chain joins TRBV27 to TRBJ2-3; 10 positions agree with TRBD1. This CDR3 has 15 residues. With V trimmed by 5 bases and J by 2 bases, 4 bases remained unmatched. The germline V gene has CDR1 MNHEY and CDR2 SMNVEV (reference sequence). The CDR3 protein is CASSIRQGATDTQYF. CDR3 DNA sequence: TGTGCCAGCAGTATTAGACAGGGGGCCACAGATACGCAGTATTTT.

This clonotype was picked up a small number of times. The gene calls are TRBV10-3 and TRBJ2-5; TRBD2 agrees at 16 bases. The CDR3 extends over 17 amino acids. Germline CDR1 ENHRY, CDR2 SYGVKD. The J segment lost 2 bases and the V segment lost 6 bases, leaving 6 bases of the junction unmatched. The CDR3 DNA is TGTGCCATCAGGGGGACTAGCGGGAGGGTGGAGCAAGAGACCCAGTACTTC. Amino acids: CAIRGTSGRVEQETQYF.

The chain carries TRBV5-1 and TRBJ2-1; D might be TRBD2 (7 bases). The germline gives CDR1 SGHRS, CDR2 YFSETQ. CDR3 length: 17 residues. Trimming pared 4 bases from V and 2 bases from J, leaving 19 bases between. CDR3 nucleotides: TGCGCCAGCAGCCCGGTGAAGCGCGGGGGCGCCTACAATGAGCAGTTCTTC. Translated: CASSPVKRGGAYNEQFF.

J is TRBJ2-7 and V is TRBV5-1; 12 bases match TRBD2. The ends lost 0 bases at V and 0 bases at J; junction bases unmatched: 7. The CDR3 runs 18 residues. The germline V gene has CDR1 SGHRS and CDR2 YFSETQ. CDR3 in amino acids: CASSLGLAGASSSYEQYF. In DNA form, the CDR3 reads TGCGCCAGCAGCTTGGGACTAGCGGGGGCGTCGAGCTCCTACGAGCAGTACTTC.

This rearrangement joins TRBV7-3 to TRBJ2-1; TRBD2 matches at 14 bases. J was trimmed by 4 bases and V by 5 bases; bases with no gene match: 7. This CDR3 region has 17 residues. The germline gives CDR1 SGHTA, CDR2 FQGTGA. The CDR3 protein is CASSETSGGALYNEQFF. CDR3 nucleotide sequence: TGTGCCAGCAGCGAGACTAGCGGGGGGGCGCTTTACAATGAGCAGTTCTTC.

Ten or more counts support this clonotype. The J gene is TRBJ2-5, the V gene TRBV29-1, with unresolved D. Germline V lookup: CDR1 SQVTM, CDR2 ANQGSEA. The CDR3 covers 13 residues. Trimming left V 4 bases short and J 5 bases short, with 14 bases between. Here the CDR3 reads CSVGPLGSETQYF. In DNA, the CDR3 is TGCAGCGTTGGACCATTAGGCTCGGAGACCCAGTACTTC.

This clonotype was observed many times. The chain uses TRBV20-1 and TRBJ2-7; a possible D gene is TRBD2 (6 bases). Germline-derived CDR1 and CDR2 are DFQATT and SNEGSKA (reference sequence). This CDR3 has 13 amino acids. V shed 3 bases and J shed 2 bases, with 11 bases lying between them. CDR3 in DNA: TGCAGTGCTAGCCGGGACTTTACCTACGAGCAGTACTTC. Encoded protein: CSASRDFTYEQYF.

This clonotype was recorded many times. The chain employs TRBV6-6 and TRBJ2-7; D unresolved. CDR1 and CDR2 from the germline V gene are MNHNY and SVGAGI (reference sequence). The CDR3 runs to 13 residues. Between the trimmed V and J ends, which lost 2 bases and 3 bases, there was a span of 8 bases. CDR3 nucleotides: TGTGCCAGCAGTTACGCCGGAAACTACGAGCAGTACTTC. Its translation is CASSYAGNYEQYF.

This clonotype turned up a few times. The chain recombines TRBV5-5 with TRBJ2-2, with 10 bases that match TRBD1. CDR1 and CDR2 (germline): SGHKS, YYEKEE (reference sequence). The CDR3 length is 17 residues. Trimming cost V 1 base and J 3 bases; bases outside gene matches: 6. CDR3 DNA sequence: TGTGCCAGCAGCTTGATTCTAGGGACAGGGGACACCGGGGAGCTGTTTTTT. It is translated as CASSLILGTGDTGELFF. Variable domain in full (rest from reference TRBV5-5 and TRBJ2-2): DAGVTQSPTHLIKTRGQQVTLRCSPISGHKSVSWYQQVLGQGPQFIFQYYEKEERGRGNFPDRFSARQFPNYSSELNVNALLLGDSALYLCASSLILGTGDTGELFFGEGSRLTVL.

The CDR3 loop reads CASSFSDSMGYTF. The CDR3 DNA reads as TGTGCCAGCAGCTTCTCGGACAGTATGGGCTACACCTTC. The genes are TRBV5-6 and TRBJ1-2; tentatively, D is TRBD1 (6 bases). This CDR3 has 13 amino acids. Between the trimmed V and J ends, which lost 2 bases and 8 bases, there was a span of 13 bases. Germline CDR1 and CDR2: SGHDT and YYEEEE.